A single TCR beta chain is shown here with its context. This sample is drawn from a study of cytomegalovirus exposure and HLA in healthy donors. Primers for the PCR totalled 60 Vbeta and 13 Jbeta. Produced via immunoSEQ multiplex PCR; TCRdb's table is partial and in-frame only. The sample contains 100,000 to 150,000 clones, about two thirds of which appear only once. Specimen: PBMCs. This TCR came from a man aged 55 to 69 in good health and CMV-seropositive.

This CDR3 reads CASSLFGRKNSPLHF. As DNA, the CDR3 is TGTGCCAGCAGTTTATTTGGCAGAAAAAATTCACCCCTCCACTTT. This chain uses TRBV28 with TRBJ1-6; no clear D. This CDR3 is 15 amino acids long. V was trimmed by 1 base and J by 7 bases, leaving 11 bases between them. Germline V gene data show CDR1 as MDHEN and CDR2 as SYDVKM.